This T cell receptor (beta chain) was found in a study of Ad26.COV2.S vaccination and SARS-CoV-2 variants. V lost 2 bases and J 7 bases, leaving 8 bases between the germline ends. Germline V gene data show CDR1 as LNHNV and CDR2 as YYDKDF (reference sequence). The length of the CDR3 is 12 residues. Of note for this clone: Its specificity is not known.

Study results and limitations: Following vaccination, spike-specific CD8+ and CD4+ T cell responses reportedly exhibited substantial breadth.

The protocol was immunoSEQ multiplex PCR, while the TCRdb copy is restricted to in-frame clones and leaves out a portion. The table records about 480,000 clones, around 88% of them present only once. Treatment in this sample: around 19 received Ad26.COV2.S at low or high dose, single or two shots; several received placebo; per-sample allocation not given. Sampling occurred on day 63 after the first vaccine or placebo injection. The chain carries TRBV15 and TRBJ1-1, with a possible D match to TRBD1 (6 bases). The sequence came from a person aged 18 to 65 who received the Ad26.COV2.S COVID-19 vaccine or a placebo. Sample: peripheral blood, taken in a trial of Ad26.COV2.S vaccine versus placebo. The CDR3, as DNA: TGTGCCACCAGCAGAACAGGGCTTGAAGCTTTCTTT. It translates to CATSRTGLEAFF.